Below, 11 T cell receptor beta chains from the same sample are listed, as sequenced in a study of blood T cells in healthy people across ages. The use of a sample-barcoded 5' primer and a J-beta primer mix characterized a second PCR of about 6 to 12 cycles. TCRdb re-called the 5' RACE reads with MiXCR, one entry per CDR3 protein. The data contain roughly 1.5 million distinct CDR3 sequences, approximately 43% of them singletons. Input material: blood. Every receptor here comes from a woman between 18 and 29 years old in good health.

This clonotype showed up just a few times. The chain joins TRBV6-5 to TRBJ1-6; 10 nucleotides align to TRBD1. From germline, CDR1 is MNHEY and CDR2 SVGAGI. This CDR3 contains 17 residues. The ends lost 5 bases at V and 10 bases at J; junction bases unmatched: 14. The CDR3 loop is CASSNPPGQGFGSPLHF. CDR3 bases: TGTGCCAGCAGTAACCCGCCGGGACAGGGGTTCGGATCACCCCTCCACTTT.

V gene TRBV11-2 combines with J gene TRBJ2-1; TRBD2 agrees at 9 bases. The germline CDR1 and CDR2 sequences are SGHAT and FQNNGV. This CDR3 has 15 amino acids. V lost 1 base, J lost 7 bases, and 5 bases stayed unmatched. CDR3 in amino acids: CASSLVPLAGNEQFF. DNA of the CDR3: TGTGCCAGCAGCTTAGTCCCTCTAGCGGGAAATGAGCAGTTCTTC.

This clonotype was detected only a few times. V usage is TRBV5-1 and J usage is TRBJ2-5; D could derive from TRBD1 or TRBD2 (5 bases each). V was trimmed by 2 bases and J by 4 bases, leaving 18 bases between them. The CDR3 runs to 16 residues. The germline CDR1 and CDR2 sequences are SGHRS and YFSETQ. The CDR3 here is CASSFLPSGQSETQYF. The CDR3 coding sequence is TGCGCCAGCAGCTTCCTCCCTTCGGGGCAGTCAGAGACCCAGTACTTC.

For this clonotype: At one of its ends the junction is not consistent with the germline gene, which may arise from a read error. The V and J genes are TRBV6-6 and TRBJ1-2; 8 bases are shared with TRBD1. Germline V gene data show CDR1 as MNHNY and CDR2 as SVGAGI (reference sequence). There are 13 residues in the CDR3. DNA for the CDR3: TGTGCCAGCCACAGGGGGACTAACCATGGCTACACCTTC. Translated: CASHRGTNHGYTF.

This clonotype has more than one count but fewer than ten. This chain joins TRBV27 and TRBJ2-1; maybe TRBD2 (5 bases). Germline loops: CDR1 MNHEY, CDR2 SMNVEV (reference sequence). V lost 3 bases and J 7 bases, leaving 10 bases between the germline ends. The CDR3 has 13 residues. The CDR3: CASSFGERNEQFF. CDR3 in DNA: TGTGCCAGCAGTTTCGGGGAGAGGAATGAGCAGTTCTTC.

This clonotype has just a few counts. This rearrangement joins TRBV27 to TRBJ1-5; possibly TRBD1 for D (6 bases). V was pared by 5 bases and J by 6 bases, with 17 bases between. Germline CDR1 reads MNHEY; CDR2 reads SMNVEV (reference sequence). This CDR3 has 15 amino acids. The DNA of the CDR3 is TGTGCCAGCAGTCAGGACAGTACGTACGGTCAGCCCCAGCATTTT. Its protein is CASSQDSTYGQPQHF.

The rearrangement uses TRBV9 and TRBJ2-7; weak D call: TRBD2 (7 bases). V was clipped by 4 bases and J by 5 bases, with 13 bases between them. The CDR3 has 13 amino acids. Germline-derived CDR1 and CDR2 are SGDLS and YYNGEE. The CDR3 DNA follows: TGTGCCAGCAGCACCGCGGGGGCAAACGAGCAGTACTTC. Its translation is CASSTAGANEQYF.

The chain is built from TRBV18 and TRBJ2-7; TRBD1 matches 8 bases. V trimming: 6 bases; J trimming: 3 bases; junction bases outside the gene matches: 22. The germline V gene has CDR1 KGHSH and CDR2 LQKENI. The CDR3 sequence is 19 residues long. DNA of the CDR3: TGTGCCAGCTCCGGGCGAACCGGGACAGGTGAAGAGAACCTCTACGAGCAGTACTTC. Its protein is CASSGRTGTGEENLYEQYF. Filled out from reference TRBV18 and TRBJ2-7, the complete variable domain reads NAGVMQNPRHLVRRRGQEARLRCSPMKGHSHVYWYRQLPEEGLKFMVYLQKENIIDESGMPKERFSAEFPKEGPSILRIQQVVRGDSAAYFCASSGRTGTGEENLYEQYFGPGTRLTVT.

As concerns this clonotype: Likely a read error: the CDR3 ends without its conserved phenylalanine or tryptophan. This sequence joins TRBV29-1 and TRBJ2-3, with no clear D. Trimming pared 6 bases from V and 2 bases from J, leaving 18 bases between. This CDR3 region has 15 residues. The germline V gene has CDR1 SQVTM and CDR2 ANQGSEA. CDR3 sequence: CSVGPLLGYTDTQYL. CDR3 DNA sequence: TGCAGCGTCGGACCCCTCCTGGGGTACACAGATACGCAGTATTTG.

By sample share, this clonotype is medium-sized. The genes are TRBV20-1 and TRBJ2-4; D may be TRBD1 (6 bases). This CDR3 has 13 amino acids. CDR1 is DFQATT and CDR2 is SNEGSKA in the germline V gene (reference sequence). Trimming cost V 0 bases and J 6 bases, with 9 bases left between them. DNA for the CDR3: TGCAGTGCTAGAGACTTCAGGGGAAACATTCAGTACTTC. Encoded protein: CSARDFRGNIQYF.

At least ten counts were recorded for this clonotype. The rearrangement links TRBV7-2 to TRBJ2-5, with D hard to call. Germline CDR1 SGHTA, CDR2 FQGNSA. The CDR3 consists of 14 residues. With 1 base removed from V and 5 bases from J, the gap between germline ends came to 11 bases. CDR3 bases: TGTGCCAGCAGCTTAGTGGGAAATCAGGAGACCCAGTACTTC. Translated, it gives CASSLVGNQETQYF.